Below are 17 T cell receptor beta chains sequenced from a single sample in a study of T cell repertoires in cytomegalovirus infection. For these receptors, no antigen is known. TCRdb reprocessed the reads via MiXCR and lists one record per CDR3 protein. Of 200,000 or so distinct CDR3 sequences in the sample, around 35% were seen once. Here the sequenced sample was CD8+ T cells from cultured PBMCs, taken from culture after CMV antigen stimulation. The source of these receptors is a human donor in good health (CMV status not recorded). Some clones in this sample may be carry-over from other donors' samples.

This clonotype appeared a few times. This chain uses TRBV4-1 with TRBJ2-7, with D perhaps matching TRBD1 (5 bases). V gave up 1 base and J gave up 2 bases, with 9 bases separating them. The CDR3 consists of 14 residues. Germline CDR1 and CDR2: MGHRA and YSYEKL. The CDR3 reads CASSQGQGAYEQYF. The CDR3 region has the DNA TGCGCCAGCAGCCAAGGTCAGGGCGCCTACGAGCAGTACTTC.

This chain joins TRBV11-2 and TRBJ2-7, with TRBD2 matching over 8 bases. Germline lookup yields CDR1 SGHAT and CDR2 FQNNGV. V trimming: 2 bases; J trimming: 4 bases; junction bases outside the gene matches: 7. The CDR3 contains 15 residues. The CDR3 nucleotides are TGTGCCAGCAGCTTAACGGATAGCGGGATTTACGAGCAGTACTTC. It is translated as CASSLTDSGIYEQYF. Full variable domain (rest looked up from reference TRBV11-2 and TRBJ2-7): EAGVAQSPRYKIIEKRQSVAFWCNPISGHATLYWYQQILGQGPKLLIQFQNNGVVDDSQLPKDRFSAERLKGVDSTLKIQPAKLEDSAVYLCASSLTDSGIYEQYFGPGTRLTVT.

The DNA of the CDR3 is TGTGCCAGCAGTTTAGAGGGCACTCGGCCCTACAATGAGCAGTTCTTC. Translated, it gives CASSLEGTRPYNEQFF. The chain has TRBV12-3 or TRBV12-4 and TRBJ2-1; D unresolved. With 1 base removed from V and 2 bases from J, the gap between germline ends came to 12 bases. The CDR3 is 16 amino acids.

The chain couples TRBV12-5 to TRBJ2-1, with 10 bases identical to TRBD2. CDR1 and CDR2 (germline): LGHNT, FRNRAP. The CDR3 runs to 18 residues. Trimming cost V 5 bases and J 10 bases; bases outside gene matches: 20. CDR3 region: CASGPYPVTSGVSIEQFF. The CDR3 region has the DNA TGTGCTAGTGGTCCTTATCCCGTCACTAGCGGGGTTTCAATCGAGCAGTTCTTC. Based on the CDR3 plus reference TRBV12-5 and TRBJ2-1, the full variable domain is DARVTQTPRHKVTEMGQEVTMRCQPILGHNTVFWYRQTMMQGLELLAYFRNRAPLDDSGMPKDRFSAEMPDATLATLKIQPSEPRDSAVYFCASGPYPVTSGVSIEQFFGPGTRLTVL.

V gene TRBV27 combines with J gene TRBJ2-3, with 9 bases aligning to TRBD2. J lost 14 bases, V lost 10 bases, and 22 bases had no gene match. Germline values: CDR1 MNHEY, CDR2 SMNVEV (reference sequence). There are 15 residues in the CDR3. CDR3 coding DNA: TGTGCCACCCTAATAGCGGGAGAAAGGGGAGATACGACGTATTTT. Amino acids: CATLIAGERGDTTYF.

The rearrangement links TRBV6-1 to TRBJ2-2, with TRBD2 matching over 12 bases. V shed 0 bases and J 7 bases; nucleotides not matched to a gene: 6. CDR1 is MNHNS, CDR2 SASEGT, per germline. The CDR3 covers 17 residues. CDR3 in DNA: TGTGCCAGCAGTGAAGCTACTAGCGGGAGGTTCGGCGGGGAGCTGTTTTTT. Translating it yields CASSEATSGRFGGELFF.

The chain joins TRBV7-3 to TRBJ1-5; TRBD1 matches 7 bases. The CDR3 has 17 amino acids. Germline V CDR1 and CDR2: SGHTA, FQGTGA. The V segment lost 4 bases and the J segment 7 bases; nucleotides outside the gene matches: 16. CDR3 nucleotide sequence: TGTGCCAGCAGCTATTCCCTGACAGGGAAGGAAGGGCAGCCCCAGCATTTT. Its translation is CASSYSLTGKEGQPQHF.

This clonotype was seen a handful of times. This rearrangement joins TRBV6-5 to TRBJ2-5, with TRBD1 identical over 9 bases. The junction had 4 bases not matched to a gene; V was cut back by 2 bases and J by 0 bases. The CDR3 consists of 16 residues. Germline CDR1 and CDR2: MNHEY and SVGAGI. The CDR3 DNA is TGTGCCAGCAGTTACGGGGGACAGGGCAACCAAGAGACCCAGTACTTC. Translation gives CASSYGGQGNQETQYF.

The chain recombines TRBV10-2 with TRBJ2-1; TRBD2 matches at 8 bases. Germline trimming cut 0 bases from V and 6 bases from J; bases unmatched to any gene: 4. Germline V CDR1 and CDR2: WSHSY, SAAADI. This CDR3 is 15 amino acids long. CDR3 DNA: TGCGCCAGCAGTGAGTCGCGCGGGGGGACCAATGAGCAGTTCTTC. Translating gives CASSESRGGTNEQFF.

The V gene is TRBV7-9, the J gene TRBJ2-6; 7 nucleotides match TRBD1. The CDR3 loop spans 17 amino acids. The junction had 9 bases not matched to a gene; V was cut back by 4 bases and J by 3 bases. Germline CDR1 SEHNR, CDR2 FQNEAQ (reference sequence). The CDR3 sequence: CASSYGQAAGGANVLTF. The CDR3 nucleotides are TGTGCCAGCAGCTATGGACAGGCGGCAGGTGGGGCCAACGTCCTGACTTTC.

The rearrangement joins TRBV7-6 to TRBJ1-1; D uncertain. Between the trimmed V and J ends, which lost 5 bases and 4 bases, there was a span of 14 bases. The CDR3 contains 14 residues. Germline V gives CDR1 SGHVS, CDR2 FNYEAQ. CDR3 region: CASSPVRWSTEAFF. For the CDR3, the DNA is TGTGCCAGCAGCCCAGTGCGTTGGAGCACTGAAGCTTTCTTT.

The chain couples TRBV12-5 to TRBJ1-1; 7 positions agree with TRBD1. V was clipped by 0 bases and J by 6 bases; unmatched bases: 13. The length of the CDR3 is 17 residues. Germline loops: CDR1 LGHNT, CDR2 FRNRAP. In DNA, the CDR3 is TGTGCTAGTGGTTTGGTTATTCTCCGGGACAGTGCCCCTGAAGCTTTCTTT. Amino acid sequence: CASGLVILRDSAPEAFF. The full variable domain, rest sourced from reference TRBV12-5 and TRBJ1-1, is DARVTQTPRHKVTEMGQEVTMRCQPILGHNTVFWYRQTMMQGLELLAYFRNRAPLDDSGMPKDRFSAEMPDATLATLKIQPSEPRDSAVYFCASGLVILRDSAPEAFFGQGTRLTVV.

This CDR3 is CASSTLDGLDEQFF. DNA for the CDR3: TGTGCCAGCAGCACCTTGGACGGACTCGATGAGCAGTTCTTC. The J gene is TRBJ2-1, the V gene TRBV13; tentative D call: TRBD2 (5 bases). The V gene lost 5 bases and the J gene lost 8 bases, with 16 bases spanning the gap. Per the germline V gene, CDR1 is PRHDT and CDR2 is FYEKMQ (reference sequence). The CDR3 totals 14 residues.

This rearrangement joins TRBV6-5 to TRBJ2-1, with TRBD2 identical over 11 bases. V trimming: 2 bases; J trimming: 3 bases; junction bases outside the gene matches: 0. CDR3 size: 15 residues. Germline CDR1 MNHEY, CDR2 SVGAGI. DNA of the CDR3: TGTGCCAGCAGTTACACTAGCGGGAGCTACAATGAGCAGTTCTTC. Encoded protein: CASSYTSGSYNEQFF.

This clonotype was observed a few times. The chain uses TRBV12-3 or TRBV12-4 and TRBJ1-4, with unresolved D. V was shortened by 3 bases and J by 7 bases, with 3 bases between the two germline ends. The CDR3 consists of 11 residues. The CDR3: CASSFSEKLFF. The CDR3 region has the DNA TGTGCCAGCAGTTTTAGTGAAAAACTGTTTTTT.

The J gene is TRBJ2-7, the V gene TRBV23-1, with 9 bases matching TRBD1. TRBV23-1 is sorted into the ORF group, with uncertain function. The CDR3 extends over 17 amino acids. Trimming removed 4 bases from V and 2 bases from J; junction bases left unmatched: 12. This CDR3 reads CASSLFPRGQGTYEQYF. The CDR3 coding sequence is TGCGCCAGCAGTCTCTTCCCCCGGGGACAGGGAACCTACGAGCAGTACTTC.

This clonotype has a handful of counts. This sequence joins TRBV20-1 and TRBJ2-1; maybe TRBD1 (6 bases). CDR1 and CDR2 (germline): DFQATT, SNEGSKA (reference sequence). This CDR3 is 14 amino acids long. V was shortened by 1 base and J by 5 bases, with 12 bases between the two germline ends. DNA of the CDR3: TGCAGTGCTAGAGCAGGGGCACGACACAATGAGCAGTTCTTC. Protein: CSARAGARHNEQFF.